Listed below are T cell receptor beta chains from one sample, sequenced in a study of shared clonotypes between healthy human individuals. Generated by immunoSEQ multiplex PCR, the TCRdb table keeps only in-frame clones and is missing some. The sample has approximately 640,000 clones, about 92% seen once. The sequenced sample was memory CD8+ T cells from PBMCs. These receptor sequences come from a man younger than 35 in good health. Some clones in this sample may be carry-over from other donors' samples. The CDR3 runs from the conserved cysteine through the conserved F or W. D genes are given only for firm matches. Where a row states a size, it is once, few, many or the class of an expanded clone; other rows omit it.

v_call	j_call	d_call	cdr3_length	clone_size	cdr3_aa	cdr3_nt
TRBV19	TRBJ1-2	NA	13	NA	CASSPLMGVNNTF	TGTGCCAGTAGTCCCCTGATGGGGGTAAACAACACCTTC
TRBV5-1	TRBJ1-1	NA	16	NA	CASSLGPWTGNTEAFF	TGCGCCAGCAGCTTGGGTCCGTGGACGGGGAACACTGAAGCTTTCTTT
TRBV28	TRBJ2-1	TRBD2	15	NA	CASSYLTSGYNEQFF	TGTGCCAGCAGTTATTTGACTAGCGGTTACAATGAGCAGTTCTTC
TRBV9	TRBJ2-7	TRBD2	14	NA	CASSVGLASYEQYF	TGTGCCAGCAGCGTAGGACTAGCGAGCTACGAGCAGTACTTC
TRBV19	TRBJ2-7	NA	17	NA	CASSIDFGDNHPYEQYF	TGTGCCAGTAGTATAGATTTCGGAGACAACCACCCCTACGAGCAGTACTTC
TRBV7-9	TRBJ2-3	NA	15	NA	CTFGGEGGSTDTQYF	TGCACGTTTGGGGGAGAGGGCGGAAGCACAGATACGCAGTATTTT
TRBV4-1	TRBJ2-5	TRBD2	17	NA	CASSPYIQGLAGETQYF	TGCGCCAGCAGCCCTTACATCCAGGGACTAGCGGGAGAGACCCAGTACTTC
TRBV11-2	TRBJ1-1	TRBD1	12	NA	CASSLSGGEAFF	TGTGCCAGCAGCTTGTCAGGGGGTGAAGCTTTCTTT
TRBV27	TRBJ2-6	TRBD1	17	once	CASSHRDRDSGANVLTF	TGTGCCAGCAGTCACCGGGACAGGGACTCTGGGGCCAACGTCCTGACTTTC
TRBV28	TRBJ1-4	TRBD1	15	NA	CASSFPDRVREKLFF	TGTGCCAGCAGTTTCCCCGACAGGGTGAGAGAAAAACTGTTTTTT
TRBV2	TRBJ2-7	TRBD2	14	once	CASEGASGNYEQYF	TGTGCCAGCGAAGGAGCTAGCGGAAACTACGAGCAGTACTTC
TRBV27	TRBJ2-7	NA	14	NA	CASSRDGLTYEQYF	TGTGCCAGCAGCCGAGACGGACTGACCTACGAGCAGTACTTC
TRBV27	TRBJ2-1	TRBD2	18	NA	CASSWSGTSGRSYNEQFF	TGTGCCAGCAGTTGGTCCGGGACTAGCGGTCGCTCCTACAATGAGCAGTTCTTC
TRBV5-5	TRBJ1-2	TRBD1	14	NA	CASSLYLTGGGYTF	TGTGCCAGCAGCTTGTACTTGACAGGGGGTGGCTACACCTTC
TRBV4-1	TRBJ2-7	NA	14	NA	CASSQEGRTYEQYF	TGCGCCAGCAGCCAAGAGGGCAGAACCTACGAGCAGTACTTC
TRBV7-9	TRBJ2-3	TRBD2	14	NA	CASITSGSTDTQYF	TGTGCCAGCATCACTAGCGGGAGCACAGATACGCAGTATTTT
TRBV4-1	TRBJ2-4	NA	14	once	CASSQVVTKNIQYF	TGCGCCAGCAGCCAAGTCGTAACCAAAAACATTCAGTACTTC
TRBV5-1	TRBJ1-1	NA	13	NA	CASSSGLNTEAFF	TGCGCCAGCAGCTCTGGGTTGAACACTGAAGCTTTCTTT
TRBV6-6	TRBJ2-3	TRBD2	16	NA	CASSWGLAGDVDTQYF	TGTGCCAGCAGTTGGGGACTAGCGGGAGATGTGGATACGCAGTATTTT
TRBV7-9	TRBJ1-2	TRBD1	15	once	CASRFTQGAGYGYTF	TGTGCCAGCAGATTTACCCAGGGGGCGGGATATGGCTACACCTTC
TRBV28	TRBJ2-2	TRBD1	15	NA	CASRFRQGIAGELFF	TGTGCCAGCAGATTTCGACAGGGTATCGCCGGGGAGCTGTTTTTT
TRBV11-3	TRBJ2-7	NA	12	NA	CASSLRDSEQYF	TGTGCCAGCAGCTTACGGGATTCTGAGCAGTACTTC
TRBV27	TRBJ2-7	NA	14	NA	CASSSGTRTYEQYF	TGTGCCAGCAGCTCCGGGACACGAACCTACGAGCAGTACTTC
TRBV29-1	TRBJ2-3	TRBD2	15	NA	CSVGEAGNPPDTQYF	TGCAGCGTTGGGGAAGCGGGAAACCCCCCAGATACGCAGTATTTT
TRBV19	TRBJ1-1	NA	13	once	CASSTTGNTEAFF	TGTGCCAGTAGTACAACAGGGAACACTGAAGCTTTCTTT
TRBV11-2	TRBJ2-7	TRBD2	17	NA	CASSSWTSGRGSYEQYF	TGTGCCAGCAGCTCTTGGACTAGCGGGAGGGGGTCCTACGAGCAGTACTTC
TRBV15	TRBJ2-2	NA	13	NA	CATSRDTERELFF	TGTGCCACCAGCAGAGATACGGAAAGGGAGCTGTTTTTT
TRBV19	TRBJ2-3	TRBD2	16	NA	CASSRRRAGEADTQYF	TGTGCCAGTAGCCGACGGAGAGCGGGAGAGGCAGATACGCAGTATTTT
TRBV7-9	TRBJ2-7	NA	12	NA	CASSFGDLGQYF	TGTGCCAGCAGCTTTGGCGACCTAGGACAGTACTTC
TRBV27	TRBJ2-2	NA	15	NA	CASSARQTNTGELFF	TGTGCCAGCAGTGCTCGACAGACGAACACCGGGGAGCTGTTTTTT
TRBV28	TRBJ1-5	NA	16	NA	CASNTWRGASNQPQHF	TGTGCCAGCAACACATGGCGAGGGGCCAGCAATCAGCCCCAGCATTTT